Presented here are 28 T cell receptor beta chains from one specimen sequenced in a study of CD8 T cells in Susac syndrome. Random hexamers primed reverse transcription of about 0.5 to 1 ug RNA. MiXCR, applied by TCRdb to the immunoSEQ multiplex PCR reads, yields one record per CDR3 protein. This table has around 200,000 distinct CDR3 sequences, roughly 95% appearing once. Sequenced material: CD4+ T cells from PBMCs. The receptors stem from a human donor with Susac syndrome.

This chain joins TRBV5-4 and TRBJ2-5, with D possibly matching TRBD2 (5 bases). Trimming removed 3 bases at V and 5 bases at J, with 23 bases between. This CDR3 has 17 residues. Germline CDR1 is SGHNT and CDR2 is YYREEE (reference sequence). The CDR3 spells CASSSSPLLGPGETQYF. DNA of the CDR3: TGTGCCAGCAGCTCCAGTCCCTTACTAGGCCCTGGGGAGACCCAGTACTTC. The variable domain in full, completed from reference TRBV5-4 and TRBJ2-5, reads ETGVTQSPTHLIKTRGQQVTLRCSSQSGHNTVSWYQQALGQGPQFIFQYYREEENGRGNFPPRFSGLQFPNYSSELNVNALELDDSALYLCASSSSPLLGPGETQYFGPGTRLLVL.

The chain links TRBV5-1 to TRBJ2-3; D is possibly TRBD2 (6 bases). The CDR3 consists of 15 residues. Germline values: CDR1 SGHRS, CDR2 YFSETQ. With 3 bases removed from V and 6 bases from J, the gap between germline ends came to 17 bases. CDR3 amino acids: CASSSVVAASDTQYF. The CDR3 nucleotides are TGCGCCAGCAGCTCGGTGGTAGCGGCAAGTGATACGCAGTATTTT.

CDR3 residues: CASSQTGPGFGRTGELFF. The CDR3 DNA follows: TGTGCCAGCAGCCAAACGGGTCCCGGTTTCGGTAGGACCGGGGAGCTGTTTTTT. The chain carries TRBV3-1 and TRBJ2-2; D not certain. The CDR3 covers 18 residues. CDR1 is LGHDT and CDR2 is YNNKEL in the germline V gene (reference sequence). V was cut by 2 bases and J by 5 bases, with 21 bases left in between.

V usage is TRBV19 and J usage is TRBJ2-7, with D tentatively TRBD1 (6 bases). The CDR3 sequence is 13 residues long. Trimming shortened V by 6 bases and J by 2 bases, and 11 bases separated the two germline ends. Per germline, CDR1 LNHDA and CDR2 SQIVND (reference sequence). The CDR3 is CASSRRTAYEQYF. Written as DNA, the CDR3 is TGTGCCAGTAGCCGACGGACAGCCTACGAGCAGTACTTC.

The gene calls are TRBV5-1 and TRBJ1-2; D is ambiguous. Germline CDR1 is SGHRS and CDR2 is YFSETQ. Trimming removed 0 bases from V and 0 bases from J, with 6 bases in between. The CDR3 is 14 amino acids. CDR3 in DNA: TGCGCCAGCAGCTTGGACGAGTCTAACTATGGCTACACCTTC. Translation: CASSLDESNYGYTF.

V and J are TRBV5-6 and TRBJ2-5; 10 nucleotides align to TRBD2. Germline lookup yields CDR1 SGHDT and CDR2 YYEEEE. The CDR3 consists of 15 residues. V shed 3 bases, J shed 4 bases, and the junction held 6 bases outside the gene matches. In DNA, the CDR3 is TGTGCCAGCAGCTCGGGACTAGCGTCACGAGAGACCCAGTACTTC. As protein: CASSSGLASRETQYF.

Here the CDR3 reads CASSRGQADTGELFF. CDR3 coding DNA: TGTGCCAGCAGTAGGGGACAGGCCGACACCGGGGAGCTGTTTTTT. V is TRBV12-3 or TRBV12-4 and J is TRBJ2-2, with TRBD1 matching 8 bases. V shed 5 bases and J 3 bases; nucleotides not matched to a gene: 5. The CDR3 covers 15 residues.

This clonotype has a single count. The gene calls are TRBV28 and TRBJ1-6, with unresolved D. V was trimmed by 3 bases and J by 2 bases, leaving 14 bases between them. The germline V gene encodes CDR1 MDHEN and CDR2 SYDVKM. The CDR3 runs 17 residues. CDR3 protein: CASSLPLLATYNSPLHF. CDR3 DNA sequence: TGTGCCAGCAGTTTGCCCCTCCTAGCTACCTATAATTCACCCCTCCACTTT.

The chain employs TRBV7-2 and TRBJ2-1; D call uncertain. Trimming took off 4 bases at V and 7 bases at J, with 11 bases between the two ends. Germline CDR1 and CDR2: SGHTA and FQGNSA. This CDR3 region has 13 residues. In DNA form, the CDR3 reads TGTGCCAGCAGCTCTCCTTGGTGGAATGAGCAGTTCTTC. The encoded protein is CASSSPWWNEQFF.

In DNA form, the CDR3 reads TGTGCCAGCAGCCCCCGGGACTGGGTGAACATTCAGTACTTC. Protein sequence: CASSPRDWVNIQYF. The rearrangement uses TRBV21-1 and TRBJ2-4; TRBD1 is taken as the D call from the table, unchecked against the DNA. TRBV21-1 is listed as a pseudogene. The CDR3 contains 14 residues.

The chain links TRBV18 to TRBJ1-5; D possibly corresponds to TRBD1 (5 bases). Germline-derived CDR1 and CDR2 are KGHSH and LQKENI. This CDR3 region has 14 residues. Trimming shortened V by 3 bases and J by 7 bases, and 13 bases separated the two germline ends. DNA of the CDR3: TGTGCCAGCTCACCTGGCAGGGTAGAACAGCCCCAGCATTTT. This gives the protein CASSPGRVEQPQHF.

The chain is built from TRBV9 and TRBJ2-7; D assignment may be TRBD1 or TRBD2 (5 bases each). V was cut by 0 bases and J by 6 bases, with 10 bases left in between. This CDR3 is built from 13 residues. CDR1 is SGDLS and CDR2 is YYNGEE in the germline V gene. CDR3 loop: CASSVVGAGEQYF. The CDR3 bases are TGTGCCAGCAGCGTAGTAGGGGCGGGCGAGCAGTACTTC. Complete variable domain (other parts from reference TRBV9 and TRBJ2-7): DSGVTQTPKHLITATGQRVTLRCSPRSGDLSVYWYQQSLDQGLQFLIQYYNGEERAKGNILERFSAQQFPDLHSELNLSSLELGDSALYFCASSVVGAGEQYFGPGTRLTVT.

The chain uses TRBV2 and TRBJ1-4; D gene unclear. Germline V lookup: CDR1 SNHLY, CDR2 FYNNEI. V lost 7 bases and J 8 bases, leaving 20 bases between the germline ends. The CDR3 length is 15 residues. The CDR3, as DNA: TGTGCCAGCACCGAAACTCGGGGAGTCGGGGAAAAACTGTTTTTT. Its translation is CASTETRGVGEKLFF.

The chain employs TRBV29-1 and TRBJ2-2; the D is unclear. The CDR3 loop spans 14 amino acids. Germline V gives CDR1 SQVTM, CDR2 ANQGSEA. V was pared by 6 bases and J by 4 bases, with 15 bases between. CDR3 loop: CSVGSRTITGELFF. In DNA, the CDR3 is TGCAGCGTCGGAAGTCGGACGATCACCGGGGAGCTGTTTTTT.

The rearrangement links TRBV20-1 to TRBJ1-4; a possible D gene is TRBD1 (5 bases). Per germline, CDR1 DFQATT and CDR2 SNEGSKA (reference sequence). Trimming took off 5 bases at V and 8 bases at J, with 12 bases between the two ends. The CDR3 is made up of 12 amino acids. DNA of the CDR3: TGCAGTGCTGCCGGGGCAGTCGAAAAACTGTTTTTT. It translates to CSAAGAVEKLFF.

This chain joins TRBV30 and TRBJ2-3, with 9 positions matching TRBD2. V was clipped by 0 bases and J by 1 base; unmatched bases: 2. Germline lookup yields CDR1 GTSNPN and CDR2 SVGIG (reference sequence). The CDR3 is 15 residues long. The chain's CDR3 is CAWSVIAGGTDTQYF. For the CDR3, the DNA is TGTGCCTGGAGTGTAATAGCGGGGGGCACAGATACGCAGTATTTT.

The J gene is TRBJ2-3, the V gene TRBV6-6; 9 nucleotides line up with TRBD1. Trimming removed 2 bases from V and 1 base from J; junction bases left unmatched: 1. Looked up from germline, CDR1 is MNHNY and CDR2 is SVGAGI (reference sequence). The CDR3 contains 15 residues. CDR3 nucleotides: TGTGCCAGCAGTTACCGGGACAGGGGCACAGATACGCAGTATTTT. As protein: CASSYRDRGTDTQYF.

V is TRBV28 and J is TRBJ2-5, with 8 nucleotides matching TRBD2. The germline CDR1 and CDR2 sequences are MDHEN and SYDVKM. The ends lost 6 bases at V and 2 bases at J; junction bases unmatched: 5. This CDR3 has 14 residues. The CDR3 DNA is TGTGCCAGCAGAATTAGCGGGGCTCAAGAGACCCAGTACTTC. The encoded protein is CASRISGAQETQYF.

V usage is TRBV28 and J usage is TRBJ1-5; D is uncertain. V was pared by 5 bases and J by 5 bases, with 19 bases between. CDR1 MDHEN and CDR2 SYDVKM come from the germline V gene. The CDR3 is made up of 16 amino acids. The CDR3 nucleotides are TGTGCCAGCAGTCCAATAATACCCGGAGAGGATCAGCCCCAGCATTTT. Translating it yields CASSPIIPGEDQPQHF.

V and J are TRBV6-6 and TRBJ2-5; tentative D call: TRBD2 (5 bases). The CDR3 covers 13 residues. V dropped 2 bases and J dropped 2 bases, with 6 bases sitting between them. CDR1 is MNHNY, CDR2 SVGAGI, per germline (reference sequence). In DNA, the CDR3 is TGTGCCAGCAGTTACCGGGGACAAGAGACCCAGTACTTC. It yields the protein CASSYRGQETQYF.

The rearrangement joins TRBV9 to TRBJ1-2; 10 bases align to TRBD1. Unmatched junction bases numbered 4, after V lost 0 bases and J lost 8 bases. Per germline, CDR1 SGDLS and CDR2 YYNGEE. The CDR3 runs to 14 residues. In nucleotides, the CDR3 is TGTGCCAGCAGCGTAGGTCTGACAGGGGGCGGCTACACCTTC. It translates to CASSVGLTGGGYTF.

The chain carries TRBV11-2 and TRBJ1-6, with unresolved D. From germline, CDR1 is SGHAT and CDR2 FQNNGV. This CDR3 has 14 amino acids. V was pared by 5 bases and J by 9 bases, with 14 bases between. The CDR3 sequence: CASSHRRTGSPLHF. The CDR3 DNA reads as TGTGCCAGCAGCCATCGACGCACGGGTTCACCCCTCCACTTT.

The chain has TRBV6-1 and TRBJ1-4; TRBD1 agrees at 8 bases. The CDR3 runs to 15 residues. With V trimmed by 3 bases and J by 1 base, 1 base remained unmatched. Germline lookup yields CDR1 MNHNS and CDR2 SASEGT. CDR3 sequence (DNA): TGTGCCAGCAGTGACGACAGGGGAACTAATGAAAAACTGTTTTTT. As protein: CASSDDRGTNEKLFF.

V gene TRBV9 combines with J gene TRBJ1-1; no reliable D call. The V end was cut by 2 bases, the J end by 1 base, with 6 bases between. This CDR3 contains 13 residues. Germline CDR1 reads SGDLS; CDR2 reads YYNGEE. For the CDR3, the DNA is TGTGCCAGCAGCGTTCAGCAGAACACTGAAGCTTTCTTT. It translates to CASSVQQNTEAFF.

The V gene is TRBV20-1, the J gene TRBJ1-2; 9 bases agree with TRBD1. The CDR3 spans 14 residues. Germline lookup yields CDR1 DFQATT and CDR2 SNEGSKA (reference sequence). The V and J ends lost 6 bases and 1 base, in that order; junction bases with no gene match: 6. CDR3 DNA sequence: TGCAGTGCCACCCTGGGACAGGGTAACTATGGCTACACCTTC. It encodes CSATLGQGNYGYTF.

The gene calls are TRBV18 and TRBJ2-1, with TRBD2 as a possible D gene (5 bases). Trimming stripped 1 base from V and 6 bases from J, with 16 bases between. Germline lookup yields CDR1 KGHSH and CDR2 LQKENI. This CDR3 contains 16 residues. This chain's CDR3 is CASSPQSLVDRNEQFF. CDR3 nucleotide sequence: TGTGCCAGCTCACCACAGTCACTAGTAGACCGCAATGAGCAGTTCTTC.

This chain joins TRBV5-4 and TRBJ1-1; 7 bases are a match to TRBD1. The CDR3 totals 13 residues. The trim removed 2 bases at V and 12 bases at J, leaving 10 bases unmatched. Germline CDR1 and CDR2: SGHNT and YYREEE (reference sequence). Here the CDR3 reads CASSFEPGQSTFF. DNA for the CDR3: TGTGCCAGCAGCTTTGAGCCGGGACAGTCAACTTTCTTT. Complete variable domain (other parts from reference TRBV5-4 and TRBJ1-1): ETGVTQSPTHLIKTRGQQVTLRCSSQSGHNTVSWYQQALGQGPQFIFQYYREEENGRGNFPPRFSGLQFPNYSSELNVNALELDDSALYLCASSFEPGQSTFFGQGTRLTVV.

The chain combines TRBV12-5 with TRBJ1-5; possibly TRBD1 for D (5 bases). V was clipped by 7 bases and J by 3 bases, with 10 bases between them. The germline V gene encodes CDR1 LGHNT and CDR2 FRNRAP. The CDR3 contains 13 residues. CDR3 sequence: CASVVGVNQPQHF. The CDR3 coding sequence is TGTGCTAGTGTCGTAGGGGTCAATCAGCCCCAGCATTTT. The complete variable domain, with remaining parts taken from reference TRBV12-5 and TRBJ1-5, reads DARVTQTPRHKVTEMGQEVTMRCQPILGHNTVFWYRQTMMQGLELLAYFRNRAPLDDSGMPKDRFSAEMPDATLATLKIQPSEPRDSAVYFCASVVGVNQPQHFGDGTRLSIL.